Listed below are T cell receptor beta chains from one sample, sequenced in a study of T cell changes during pregnancy in multiple sclerosis. Sequencing used immunoSEQ multiplex PCR; TCRdb keeps in-frame clones, though not all of them. The sample has 90,000 to 100,000 clones, about 92% seen once. Specimen: peripheral blood, collected in the first trimester of pregnancy. These receptor sequences come from a female donor with multiple sclerosis, enrolled in a pregnancy study. Each CDR3 is given with its conserved first and last residue. Fields, in order: V gene, clone size, D gene, J gene, CDR3 DNA, CDR3 protein. D genes are given only for firm matches. Not every row has a clone size; where given, it reads once, few, many or a size class.

TRBV5-1	NA	NA	TRBJ2-1	TGCGCCAGCAGCTTGGAGGGGTACTCCTACAATGAGCAGTTCTTC	CASSLEGYSYNEQFF
TRBV6-5	once	NA	TRBJ1-2	TGTGCCAGCAGTAGGAGACAGATAAACTATGGCTACACCTTC	CASSRRQINYGYTF
TRBV6-5	NA	NA	TRBJ1-2	TGTGCCAGCTGTAGCCGGACAGCGAACTATGGCTACACCTTC	CASCSRTANYGYTF
TRBV10-1	NA	NA	TRBJ2-3	TGCGCCAGCAGCGCCGGGACACAGCAGTATTTT	CASSAGTQQYF
TRBV27	NA	TRBD1	TRBJ1-2	TGTGCCAGTGGGGACAGATCTAACTATGGCTACACCTTC	CASGDRSNYGYTF
TRBV4-3	NA	NA	TRBJ1-2	TGCGCCAGCAGCCAAGATGTCACCAGGAACTATGGCTACACCTTC	CASSQDVTRNYGYTF
TRBV4-2	NA	NA	TRBJ2-2	TGTGCCAGCAGCCAAGATAGAGCGTGGCCCGGGGAGCTGTTTTTT	CASSQDRAWPGELFF
TRBV28	NA	NA	TRBJ2-1	TGTGCCAGCAAAGGGGCCGGGACTGGGTACAATGAGCAGTTCTTC	CASKGAGTGYNEQFF
TRBV28	NA	NA	TRBJ2-1	TGTGCCAGCAGTTTAGACAGGCTGAGCTCCTACAATGAGCAGTTCTTC	CASSLDRLSSYNEQFF
TRBV5-4	NA	NA	TRBJ2-3	TGTGCCAGCAGCTTCCGAGATACGCAGTATTTT	CASSFRDTQYF
TRBV19	NA	NA	TRBJ1-5	TGTGCCAGTAGTAGTGACAACCTCAATCAGCCCCAGCATTTT	CASSSDNLNQPQHF
TRBV19	NA	TRBD1	TRBJ2-4	TGTGCCAGTAGTATAGAACAGGGGAACGCCAAAAACATTCAGTACTTC	CASSIEQGNAKNIQYF
TRBV4-1	NA	TRBD1	TRBJ2-1	TGCGCCAGCAGCTACCGGGACAGGGACAATGAGCAGTTCTTC	CASSYRDRDNEQFF
TRBV19	NA	NA	TRBJ2-2	TGTGCCAGTAGTATAAATGGAGGGTTAAACACCGGGGAGCTGTTTTTT	CASSINGGLNTGELFF
TRBV19	NA	NA	TRBJ2-7	TGTGCCAGTAGTATTGGCAGGACCTACGAGCAGTACTTC	CASSIGRTYEQYF
TRBV5-5	once	TRBD2	TRBJ2-7	TGTGCCAGCAGCCCCGCGGGAGGGCCGGGGGAGCAGTACTTC	CASSPAGGPGEQYF
TRBV15	few	NA	TRBJ1-2	TGTGCCACCAGGCAACAGGGATTTTATGGCTACACCTTC	CATRQQGFYGYTF
TRBV30	NA	TRBD1	TRBJ1-2	TGTGCCTGGACCCCCGGGACAGGAAACTATGGCTACACCTTC	CAWTPGTGNYGYTF
TRBV2	NA	TRBD2	TRBJ2-2	TGTGCCAGGGCGGGACTAGCGGGAGCCGGGGAGCTGTTTTTT	CARAGLAGAGELFF
TRBV27	NA	TRBD2	TRBJ2-7	TGTGCCAGCAGTTCCATACTAGCGGGAGCCAGGAACGAGCAGTACTTC	CASSSILAGARNEQYF
TRBV9	NA	NA	TRBJ1-1	TGTGCCAGCAGCGTAGGTAGCAGGAGGGACGCTTTCTTT	CASSVGSRRDAFF
TRBV4-1	NA	TRBD1	TRBJ1-2	TGCGCCAGCAGCCCCTTGTCTGGCAGGGGGTCGGATGGCTACACCTTC	CASSPLSGRGSDGYTF
TRBV9	NA	NA	TRBJ1-2	TGTGCCAGCAGCGCTCTGACGAATTTCCTCGGCGGGCAAGGCTACACCTTC	CASSALTNFLGGQGYTF
TRBV7-9	NA	TRBD1	TRBJ1-4	TGTGCCAGCAGCCCGCGAGGACAGGTTGAAAAACTGTTTTTT	CASSPRGQVEKLFF
TRBV7-9	NA	NA	TRBJ2-7	TGTGCCAGCAGCCGTCCCGGACAGCCGCACTACGAGCAGTACTTC	CASSRPGQPHYEQYF
TRBV7-2	NA	NA	TRBJ2-2	TGTGCCAGCAGCCCGTCCACCGGGGAGCTGTTTTTT	CASSPSTGELFF
TRBV28	NA	TRBD1	TRBJ1-4	TGTGCCAGCAGTTTGGCCCGGACAGGACGTAATGAAAAACTGTTTTTT	CASSLARTGRNEKLFF
TRBV5-1	NA	TRBD1	TRBJ2-7	TGCGCCAGCAGCTCACCGGGACAGGGAAACGAGCAGTACTTC	CASSSPGQGNEQYF
TRBV15	once	NA	TRBJ2-2	TGTGCCACCAGAAAAGGGGCCGGGGAGCTGTTTTTT	CATRKGAGELFF
TRBV5-1	NA	NA	TRBJ1-2	TGCGCCAGCAGCTTGGGGACAGCCTATGGCTACACCTTC	CASSLGTAYGYTF
TRBV9	NA	TRBD2	TRBJ2-1	TGTGCCAGCAGCCCCTCGGGATCACTAGCGGGAGACCATGAGCAGTTCTTC	CASSPSGSLAGDHEQFF
TRBV19	NA	NA	TRBJ2-7	TGTGCCAGTAGTATAGTAGGGCATTGGGAGGCTCCCACCTCCTACGAGCAGTACTTC	CASSIVGHWEAPTSYEQYF
TRBV6-1	NA	TRBD1	TRBJ1-3	TGTGCCAGCAGTGAACAGGCCAGGGGGTGGGGAAACACCATATATTTT	CASSEQARGWGNTIYF
TRBV5-1	NA	NA	TRBJ1-2	TGCGCCAGCAGACCGACTCGTTTCGGTGGCTACACCTTC	CASRPTRFGGYTF
TRBV9	NA	TRBD2	TRBJ2-1	TGTGCCAGCAGCGAGACTAGCGGGGGGTTTAATGAGCAGTTCTTC	CASSETSGGFNEQFF
TRBV5-4	NA	NA	TRBJ2-7	TGTGCCAGCTTCTCCTCCTACGAGCAGTACTTC	CASFSSYEQYF
TRBV5-1	NA	TRBD1	TRBJ1-4	TGCGCCAGCAGCTTGGTTTCCGGGACAGGGACTAATGAAAAACTGTTTTTT	CASSLVSGTGTNEKLFF
TRBV5-4	NA	TRBD1	TRBJ1-1	TGTGCCAGCAGCCTTGACAGGGGGCCAAGTGAAGCTTTCTTT	CASSLDRGPSEAFF
TRBV19	NA	TRBD1	TRBJ1-1	TGTGCCAGTAGTAGGGACAGAGCAATGAACACTGAAGCTTTCTTT	CASSRDRAMNTEAFF
TRBV4-2	once	NA	TRBJ2-7	TGTGCCAGCAGCCACCCCGGGGGTCACTACGAGCAGTACTTC	CASSHPGGHYEQYF
TRBV19	once	NA	TRBJ1-4	TGTGCCAGTCGTGCGGGAAGTGAAAAACTGTTTTTT	CASRAGSEKLFF
TRBV28	few	TRBD2	TRBJ2-1	TGTGCCAGCAGTTTCCCCTCGACTAGCGGGAGGGCCTACAATGAGCAGTTCTTC	CASSFPSTSGRAYNEQFF
TRBV30	NA	NA	TRBJ1-2	TGTGCCTGGAGGATCCCAGGGGACTATGGCTACACCTTC	CAWRIPGDYGYTF
TRBV7-3	NA	NA	TRBJ2-3	TGTGCCAGCAGCTTACTGGACAGCCCCCCAGATACGCAGTATTTT	CASSLLDSPPDTQYF
TRBV25-1	NA	NA	TRBJ1-5	TGTGCCAGCAGTGCAGGGAACAATCAGCCCCAGCATTTT	CASSAGNNQPQHF